Listed here is a single T cell receptor beta chain. This specimen comes from a study of T-cell memory formation after mild COVID-19. TCRdb fed the 5' RACE reads into MiXCR, producing one record per CDR3 protein. The top ten hold 22% of the sample, which has 200,000 to 300,000 distinct CDR3 sequences, around 10% seen once. Germline CDR1 reads MGHRA; CDR2 reads YSYEKL. Trimming left V 3 bases short and J 1 base short, with 27 bases between. This CDR3 has 21 residues. This sequence was found in a young man who had mild COVID-19 (a few samples of this study predate the infection). Cell type and time point are not known. This chain uses TRBV4-1 with TRBJ2-2; tentatively, D is TRBD1 (5 bases). The sequenced sample was PBMCs or a T cell subset sorted from them (not recorded which). The DNA of the CDR3 is TGCGCCAGCAGCCATCCAAAGACAGATCCCAAAGGAAAGGGGAACACCGGGGAGCTGTTTTTT. This codes for CASSHPKTDPKGKGNTGELFF.